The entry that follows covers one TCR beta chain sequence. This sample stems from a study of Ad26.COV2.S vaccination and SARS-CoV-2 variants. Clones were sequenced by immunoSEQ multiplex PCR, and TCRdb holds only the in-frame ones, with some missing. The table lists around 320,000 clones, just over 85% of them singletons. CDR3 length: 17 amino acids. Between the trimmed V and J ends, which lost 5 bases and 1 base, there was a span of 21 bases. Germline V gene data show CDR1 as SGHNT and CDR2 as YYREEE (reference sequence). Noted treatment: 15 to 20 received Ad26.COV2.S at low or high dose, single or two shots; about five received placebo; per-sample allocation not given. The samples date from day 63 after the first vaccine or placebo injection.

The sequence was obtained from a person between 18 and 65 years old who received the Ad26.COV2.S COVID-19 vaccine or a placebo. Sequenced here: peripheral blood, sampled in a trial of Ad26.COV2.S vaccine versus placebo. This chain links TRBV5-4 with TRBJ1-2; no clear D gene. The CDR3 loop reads CASSPGGWENLNYGYTF. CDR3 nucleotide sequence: TGTGCCAGCAGTCCAGGCGGATGGGAGAACCTTAACTATGGCTACACCTTC.